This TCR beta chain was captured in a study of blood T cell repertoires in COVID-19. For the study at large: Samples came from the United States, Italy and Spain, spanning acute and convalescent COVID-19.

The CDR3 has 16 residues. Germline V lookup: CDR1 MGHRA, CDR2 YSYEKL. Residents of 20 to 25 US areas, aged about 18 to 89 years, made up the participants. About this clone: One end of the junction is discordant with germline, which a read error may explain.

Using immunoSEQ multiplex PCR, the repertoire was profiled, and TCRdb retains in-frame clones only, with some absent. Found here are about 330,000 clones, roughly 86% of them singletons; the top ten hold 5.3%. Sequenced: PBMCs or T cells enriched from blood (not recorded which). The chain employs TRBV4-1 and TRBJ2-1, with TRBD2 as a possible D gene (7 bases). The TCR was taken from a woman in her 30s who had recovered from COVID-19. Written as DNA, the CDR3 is TGCGCCAGCAGGCAAGGCGGGGGCGGCCTTGGCAATGAGCAGTTCTTC. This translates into CASRQGGGGLGNEQFF.